This TCR beta chain was captured in a study of OX40 agonist ivuxolimab in advanced cancers. This CDR3 contains 15 residues. In germline, CDR1 is SGHAT, CDR2 FQNNGV. Trimming left V 1 base short and J 3 bases short, with 10 bases between. Sequencing was performed with immunoSEQ multiplex PCR; in TCRdb, only in-frame clones are kept and a portion is missing. The table lists roughly 56,000 clones, 70% to 90% of them singletons. This receptor was obtained from an adult with an advanced solid tumor such as melanoma, head and neck, liver or kidney cancer. Sequences were derived from CD4+ or CD8+ T cells sorted from blood, sampled in a trial of the OX40 agonist ivuxolimab. The chain has TRBV11-2 and TRBJ2-1; no definite D call. The CDR3 bases are TGTGCCAGCAGCTTAGGTCAGGAGATCTACAATGAGCAGTTCTTC. The encoded protein is CASSLGQEIYNEQFF.